Below, one T cell receptor (beta chain) is given with its context. Its antigen remains unidentified. The data were taken from a study of T cell responses to AZD1222 COVID-19 vaccine. The study's findings and limits: Donors were largely white British and mainly female; clonal diversity was possibly underestimated.

Data came from immunoSEQ multiplex PCR; TCRdb stores just in-frame clones and leaves some out. Among over 150,000 clones listed, 85% to 95% were seen once. The CDR3 contains 15 residues. Germline-derived CDR1 and CDR2 are MGHRA and YSYEKL. V was trimmed by 2 bases and J by 4 bases, leaving 13 bases between them. The TCR originated in an adult in good health. The chain recombines TRBV4-1 with TRBJ2-3; perhaps TRBD2 as D (5 bases). This specimen consisted of peripheral blood, obtained on day 0 of AZD1222 vaccination. CDR3 DNA: TGCGCCAGCAGCCAACCAACGAGGGCCTCAGATACGCAGTATTTT. Translating it yields CASSQPTRASDTQYF.